This T cell receptor (beta chain) was found in a study of CD4 T cells in relation to SARS-CoV-2 and coronaviruses. Method: immunoSEQ multiplex PCR; TCRdb's copy keeps in-frame clones and lacks some. The data show 50,000 to 70,000 clones, 75% to 90% seen once. The unexposed donors gave CD4+ T cells in about 2010-2019, prior to COVID-19. This CDR3 is built from 17 residues. J gave up 4 bases and V 4 bases, and 13 bases lay outside the gene matches. Germline values: CDR1 MNHNS, CDR2 SASEGT. This clone appeared once. The sample taken for sequencing was memory CD4+ T cells from PBMCs. The TCR originated in a human donor in good health. The chain uses TRBV6-1 and TRBJ1-2; TRBD1 aligns across 9 bases. The CDR3: CASSGTRDRVVSYGYTF. The CDR3 nucleotides read TGTGCCAGCAGTGGGACCCGGGACAGGGTTGTCAGCTATGGCTACACCTTC.